Sequencing of this T cell receptor beta chain was carried out in a study of shared clonotypes between healthy human individuals (dated by TCRdb to about 2020). In terms of the full investigation: A few men and two women, aged 18 to 49 years, made up the cohort. For each donor, three plates each were used for CD4 naive and CD4 memory, two plates were used for CD8 naive, and one plate was used for CD8 memory. To estimate repertoire size and how much clonotype sharing occurs between individuals, the study deeply sequenced the blood TCR repertoires of 4 to 6 healthy adults. Different laboratories and diverse techniques were used to prepare libraries and sequence TCR repertoires, to increase sequencing depth and limit assay-specific biases. Each donor's leukapheresis produced roughly between roughly 0.9 and 8.9 billion PBMCs. On the study overall, not on this receptor specifically: Even with the large sequencing depth, rarefaction of the sorted-subset datasets indicated that sequencing was incomplete. Higher generation probabilities were observed for clonotypes shared by all four sorted-subset donors than for non-shared clonotypes. Naive subsets generally had larger estimated clonotype richness than memory subsets. Approximately 4.8% of naive CD4, around 3.6% of naive CD8, approximately 2% of memory CD4, and over 0.35% of memory CD8 clonotypes were shared across several donors. Sampling was limited to blood, and TCR repertoires in tissue likely differ from TCR repertoires in blood. The small number of donors limited the genetic and exposure-history diversity represented. Based on pairwise subsampling, the degree of clonotype sharing among donors was expected to be affected by sequencing depth.

The donors were healthy, HIV-negative adults who had no recently reported acute infections or vaccinations. All donors were Caucasian adults living in Nashville, Tennessee, USA. The CD8 memory samples were a combination of magnetically selected CD45RO+ cells and CCR7-negative CD45RA+ effector memory (TemRA) cells. Blood was collected by leukapheresis, and PBMCs were isolated by Ficoll-Histopaque density gradient centrifugation and then cryopreserved in liquid nitrogen vapor phase. Analytical flow cytometry was used to check the purity and quantity of every magnetically sorted T cell population. From each sorted fraction, genomic DNA was isolated and quantified by UV absorbance on a Nanodrop 2000c. This clone was seen only a few times. This clone's antigen is unknown. Per-base quality was not reported, and no clone a single base away is much larger than it. Using the deep immunoSEQ assay, TCR CDR3 regions were amplified from genomic DNA by multiplex PCR. For each cell subset, the extracted genomic DNA was distributed evenly across all wells of several immunoSEQ 96-well plates, and each plate served as one replicate. For sorted subsets, around 200 ng genomic DNA, equal to tens of thousands of T cell genomes, was loaded into each replicate PCR. Purified libraries were quantified with a Qubit 3.0 fluorometer, sized on a Bioanalyzer 2100, and re-quantified with the KAPA Library Quantification kit. A separate single-read 150-cycle Illumina NextSeq 550 flow cell was used to sequence each immunoSEQ 96-well plate. The original pipeline was this. Because only junctional sequences without quality scores were contained in the immunoSEQ output, filtering matching that applied to full-length reads could not be performed. Sequences were annotated with PyIR, a Python wrapper for IgBLAST v1.9, and V/J genes and CDR3 were assigned using IMGT germline references. Reads with weak V/J assignments (E-value above 1e-6), missing CDR3, stop codons, out-of-frame junctions, or ambiguous translated residues were removed. A V3J clonotype was defined by an identical inferred V gene, J gene, and CDR3 amino acid sequence. The percentage overlap between two repertoires was calculated by dividing the number of shared unique clonotypes by the size of the smaller repertoire. RTK rarefaction, the Chao1 estimator, and Recon v2.1 estimates of unobserved clonotypes were used to assess repertoire richness. OLGA was used to compute generation probabilities for all TCRbeta clonotypes that the gDNA method yielded from a handful of donors. TCRdb obtained this table from immuneACCESS and retained in-frame rearrangements with V and J assigned. These tables miss some clones; where compared with another copy, unresolved V genes account for less than half of the shortfall, and the remainder is unexplained. That table gives V, J and clone size, and the DNA gave D and trimming. The sample records roughly 660,000 clones, 90% of which are singletons. Clones ranked in the top ten supply 30% to 35% of the sample.

From a lookup of the germline V gene (reference sequence), CDR1 and CDR2 are MNHEY and SMNVEV. From cysteine to phenylalanine, the CDR3 is 15 amino acids long. Of all the DNA, just the CDR3 is kept, 45 bases in frame from base 1. The junction shows trimming of 8 bases on V and 2 bases on J, plus 15 bases between the germline ends. The V and J segments used are TRBV27 and TRBJ2-2; the D gene is tentatively TRBD1 or TRBD2, each matching 6 bases. This TCR was recovered from a man between 18 and 29 years old in good health. Some clones in this sample may be carry-over from other donors' samples. Sequenced material: memory CD8+ T cells from PBMCs. This sample's cell subset or site label indicates: CD45RO+ cells pooled with CCR7-negative TemRA cells. The CDR3 amino acid sequence is: CASSRGAHNTGELFF. Read as DNA, the sequence is TGTGCCAGCTCGAGGGGGGCTCACAACACCGGGGAGCTGTTTTTT.